This T cell receptor beta chain was captured in a study of shared clonotypes between healthy human individuals. Germline loops: CDR1 MDHEN, CDR2 SYDVKM. The CDR3 runs 15 residues. Trimming took 8 bases from V and 0 from J, leaving 14 bases between them. Sequenced by immunoSEQ multiplex PCR; TCRdb stores in-frame clones only, minus some. The table includes around 2.1 million clones, more than 90% detected once. Points on this clone: As yet, its antigen is unknown.

Study-level points and caveats: Naive subsets tended to show greater estimated richness than memory subsets.

V gene TRBV28 combines with J gene TRBJ2-1; D is possibly TRBD2 (7 bases). The specimen was naive CD4+ T cells sorted from blood. Subset given: CD45RA+ positively selected. The sequence derives from a young man in good health. The CDR3: CASPPGGPSYNEQFF. The CDR3 nucleotides read TGTGCCAGCCCTCCCGGGGGGCCCTCCTACAATGAGCAGTTCTTC.